This passage covers 30 T cell receptor beta chains from one sample sequenced in a study of OX40 agonist ivuxolimab in advanced cancers. Library preparation was by the immunoSEQ multiplex PCR assay. Entries here come from immuneACCESS through TCRdb and include only in-frame sequences with V and J called. Some clones fail to appear in such tables; in the studies checked, an unresolved V gene covers under half of the shortfall, and the cause of the remainder is unknown. The sample table records around 30,000 clones; approximately 80% of these occur just once. 2% to 3% of the sample comes from the top ten. The starting material was CD4+ or CD8+ T cells sorted from blood, obtained in a trial of the OX40 agonist ivuxolimab. The receptors here all came from an adult with an advanced solid tumor such as melanoma, head and neck, liver or kidney cancer.

The CDR3 is CASSFARVPETQYF. CDR3 DNA sequence: TGTGCCAGCAGCTTCGCCAGGGTTCCAGAGACCCAGTACTTC. The rearrangement joins TRBV7-3 to TRBJ2-5, with D maybe TRBD1 (5 bases). V dropped 3 bases and J dropped 4 bases, with 12 bases sitting between them. Germline V gene data show CDR1 as SGHTA and CDR2 as FQGTGA. CDR3 length: 14 residues.

The gene calls are TRBV6-1 and TRBJ2-2, with D unclear. CDR3 size: 13 residues. Deletions cut 3 bases from V and 2 bases from J, with 4 bases between. Germline V gene sequence: CDR1 MNHNS, CDR2 SASEGT. The CDR3: CASSEDNTGELFF. The CDR3 nucleotides are TGTGCCAGCAGTGAGGATAACACCGGGGAGCTGTTTTTT.

The CDR3, as DNA: TGTGCCTGGAGTGTAGGGAGGGGGAACACCGGGGAGCTGTTTTTT. Protein sequence: CAWSVGRGNTGELFF. V is TRBV30 and J is TRBJ2-2; TRBD2 matches at 7 bases. In germline, CDR1 is GTSNPN, CDR2 SVGIG (reference sequence). The J segment lost 1 base and the V segment lost 0 bases, leaving 2 bases of the junction unmatched. This CDR3 comprises 15 residues.

The V and J genes are TRBV7-2 and TRBJ1-3; no reliable D call. This CDR3 spans 13 amino acids. Trimming took 4 bases from V and 0 from J, leaving 4 bases between them. Per germline, CDR1 SGHTA and CDR2 FQGNSA. CDR3 nucleotides: TGTGCCAGCAGCTCCAACTCTGGAAACACCATATATTTT. Translated: CASSSNSGNTIYF.

V is TRBV5-1 and J is TRBJ1-1, with 9 bases lining up with TRBD1. The CDR3 runs to 13 residues. Germline assignment: CDR1 SGHRS and CDR2 YFSETQ. V dropped 7 bases and J dropped 4; count of bases not matched to a gene: 5. CDR3: CASRDRVATEAFF. The CDR3 nucleotides are TGCGCCAGCCGGGACAGGGTGGCCACTGAAGCTTTCTTT.

This clone has more than one count but fewer than ten. This chain links TRBV9 with TRBJ2-2, with D possibly matching TRBD1 (6 bases). Trimming shortened V by 4 bases and J by 2 bases, and 15 bases separated the two germline ends. Germline V gene lookup returns CDR1 SGDLS and CDR2 YYNGEE. The CDR3 has 16 amino acids. CDR3 protein: CASSPRPRGNTGELFF. The CDR3 DNA follows: TGTGCCAGCAGCCCCCGGCCCAGGGGTAACACCGGGGAGCTGTTTTTT.

V and J are TRBV30 and TRBJ1-3, with 7 bases aligning to TRBD1. The V segment lost 4 bases and the J segment 4 bases; nucleotides outside the gene matches: 7. Per germline, CDR1 GTSNPN and CDR2 SVGIG (reference sequence). The CDR3 loop spans 14 amino acids. CDR3 nucleotides: TGTGCCTGGACCACGACAGGGTTGGGAAACACCATATATTTT. Translation: CAWTTTGLGNTIYF.

The chain is built from TRBV4-3 and TRBJ2-7, with TRBD1 matching 8 bases. Germline loops: CDR1 LGHNA, CDR2 YSLEER. The trim removed 0 bases at V and 4 bases at J, leaving 8 bases unmatched. This CDR3 is 16 amino acids long. CDR3 loop: CASSQELTGASYEQYF. CDR3 DNA: TGCGCCAGCAGCCAAGAGTTGACAGGGGCTTCATACGAGCAGTACTTC.

A single count supports this clone. V is TRBV11-2 and J is TRBJ2-5; tentative D call: TRBD2 (6 bases). The CDR3 contains 18 residues. Germline lookup yields CDR1 SGHAT and CDR2 FQNNGV. V was pared by 5 bases and J by 7 bases, with 29 bases between. The CDR3 nucleotides are TGTGCCAGCAGCCTCGGGGTACCTAGCGAGCCATTGGGAGGGACCCAGTACTTC. It is translated as CASSLGVPSEPLGGTQYF.

This chain uses TRBV29-1 with TRBJ1-2, with a weak D call TRBD1 (6 bases). This CDR3 has 14 residues. V lost 0 bases, J lost 4 bases, and 12 bases lay in between. The germline V gene encodes CDR1 SQVTM and CDR2 ANQGSEA. This chain's CDR3 is CSVEDRGGVYGYTF. The DNA of the CDR3 is TGCAGCGTTGAAGATAGGGGGGGAGTCTATGGCTACACCTTC.

The chain uses TRBV19 and TRBJ2-1, with 12 bases that match TRBD2. Trimming took 6 bases from V and 10 from J; bases not matched to a gene: 1. CDR3 size: 12 residues. Germline CDR1 is LNHDA and CDR2 is SQIVND (reference sequence). CDR3 sequence: CASSTSGREQFF. Written as DNA, the CDR3 is TGTGCCAGTAGCACTAGCGGGAGGGAGCAGTTCTTC.

This chain joins TRBV18 and TRBJ2-3; 7 nucleotides line up with TRBD1. Germline V gives CDR1 KGHSH, CDR2 LQKENI. CDR3 length equals 15 residues. V was clipped by 2 bases and J by 2 bases; unmatched bases: 4. In nucleotides, the CDR3 is TGTGCCAGCTCACCAAGGGGACAGATCACAGATACGCAGTATTTT. Translation gives CASSPRGQITDTQYF. Drawing the rest from reference TRBV18 and TRBJ2-3, the complete variable domain is NAGVMQNPRHLVRRRGQEARLRCSPMKGHSHVYWYRQLPEEGLKFMVYLQKENIIDESGMPKERFSAEFPKEGPSILRIQQVVRGDSAAYFCASSPRGQITDTQYFGPGTRLTVL.

The chain joins TRBV27 to TRBJ2-1, with D possibly TRBD2 on 6 matching bases. From germline, CDR1 is MNHEY and CDR2 SMNVEV (reference sequence). The CDR3 runs 12 residues. The V and J ends lost 6 bases and 3 bases respectively, with 6 bases between them. CDR3 DNA sequence: TGTGCCAGCAGGCGGGACTACAATGAGCAGTTCTTC. This encodes CASRRDYNEQFF.

The chain couples TRBV5-4 to TRBJ2-2; TRBD1 or TRBD2 may be the D gene (5 bases each). The V end lost 0 bases, the J end lost 5 bases, and 8 bases lay between the germline ends. The CDR3 extends over 14 amino acids. Germline loops: CDR1 SGHNT, CDR2 YYREEE (reference sequence). The DNA for the CDR3 is TGTGCCAGCAGCTTGGGGTGGGGGACCGGGGAGCTGTTTTTT. This encodes CASSLGWGTGELFF.

Remarks on this clone: Distinct nucleotide sequences in the sample also encode this CDR3. CDR3 bases: TGCGCCAGCAGCCGTCTAGGAGGGGATACTGAAGCTTTCTTT. It codes for CASSRLGGDTEAFF. The chain joins TRBV4-3 to TRBJ1-1; D might be TRBD1 (5 bases). Germline CDR1 LGHNA, CDR2 YSLEER. The CDR3 runs 14 residues. Trimming took 4 bases from V and 5 from J, leaving 14 bases between them.

The V and J genes are TRBV7-8 and TRBJ2-5, with D hard to call. The CDR3 consists of 14 residues. Trimming removed 5 bases at V and 1 base at J, with 11 bases between. CDR1 and CDR2 (germline): SGHVS, FQNEAQ. The CDR3 DNA is TGTGCCAGCAGCGCTACCGACATCCAAGAGACCCAGTACTTC. Translated: CASSATDIQETQYF.

This clone was recorded once. The chain links TRBV29-1 to TRBJ2-5, with D possibly TRBD2 on 6 matching bases. Trimming pared 2 bases from V and 5 bases from J, leaving 12 bases between. This CDR3 contains 13 residues. Germline V gene data show CDR1 as SQVTM and CDR2 as ANQGSEA. The CDR3, as DNA: TGCAGCGTTGAAAGCGGAGGAGGGGAGACCCAGTACTTC. It codes for CSVESGGGETQYF.

The CDR3, as DNA: TGTGCCAGCATCCGTAGGGGGGCCTACAATGAGCAGTTCTTC. As protein: CASIRRGAYNEQFF. This chain joins TRBV6-5 and TRBJ2-1; TRBD1 or TRBD2 may be the D gene (6 bases each). The length of the CDR3 is 14 residues. V was shortened by 7 bases and J by 2 bases, with 12 bases between the two germline ends. CDR1 and CDR2 (germline): MNHEY, SVGAGI.

The chain employs TRBV28 and TRBJ1-6, with unresolved D. Germline CDR1 and CDR2: MDHEN and SYDVKM. The CDR3 runs 14 residues. V lost 3 bases to trimming and J lost 7 bases, with 10 bases between them. The CDR3 protein is CASSLGRENSPLHF. The CDR3 DNA reads TGTGCCAGCAGTTTGGGGAGGGAGAATTCACCCCTCCACTTT.

The gene calls are TRBV2 and TRBJ2-1; 12 nucleotides align to TRBD1. The CDR3 has 16 amino acids. V shed 2 bases and J 5 bases; nucleotides not matched to a gene: 4. Germline V gene lookup returns CDR1 SNHLY and CDR2 FYNNEI. For the CDR3, the DNA is TGTGCCAGCAGTGAACCGGGACAGGGGGCGAACAATGAGCAGTTCTTC. Translation gives CASSEPGQGANNEQFF.

This CDR3 is CASSQGGGRTGELFF. The CDR3 DNA reads TGTGCCAGCAGCCAGGGGGGAGGACGAACCGGGGAGCTGTTTTTT. The J gene is TRBJ2-2, the V gene TRBV25-1; TRBD1 might be the D (7 bases). Germline V gene data show CDR1 as MGHDK and CDR2 as SYGVNS. V gave up 6 bases and J gave up 5 bases, with 16 bases separating them. CDR3 length: 15 amino acids. Variable domain in full (rest from reference TRBV25-1 and TRBJ2-2): EADIYQTPRYLVIGTGKKITLECSQTMGHDKMYWYQQDPGMELHLIHYSYGVNSTEKGDLSSESTVSRIRTEHFPLTLESARPSHTSQYLCASSQGGGRTGELFFGEGSRLTVL.

CDR3 amino acids: CASSISRGRDYGYTF. The CDR3 DNA is TGTGCCAGTAGTATCAGTCGGGGTCGTGACTATGGCTACACCTTC. This chain uses TRBV19 with TRBJ1-2, with no clear D. Trimming took 3 bases from V and 3 from J, leaving 14 bases between them. The CDR3 spans 15 residues. Looked up from germline, CDR1 is LNHDA and CDR2 is SQIVND (reference sequence).

The rearrangement joins TRBV1 to TRBJ2-6; TRBD1 is taken as the D call from the table, unchecked against the DNA. TRBV1 has pseudogene status. The CDR3 sequence is 18 residues long. CDR3 protein: CTSSQEDRDPSGANVLTF. In DNA form, the CDR3 reads TGCACCAGCAGCCAGGAGGACAGGGACCCCTCTGGGGCCAACGTCCTGACTTTC.

The genes are TRBV7-6 and TRBJ2-3; 7 bases fit TRBD2. The CDR3 length is 17 residues. Trimming took 5 bases from V and 3 from J; bases not matched to a gene: 14. The germline V gene has CDR1 SGHVS and CDR2 FNYEAQ. The CDR3 region has the DNA TGTGCCAGCAGCCCCCAAAAGGGAGGGAGAAGTACAGATACGCAGTATTTT. The encoded protein is CASSPQKGGRSTDTQYF.

V usage is TRBV7-2 and J usage is TRBJ2-5, with 9 nucleotides matching TRBD1. Per germline, CDR1 SGHTA and CDR2 FQGNSA. The CDR3 extends over 15 amino acids. The V gene end was trimmed by 7 bases and the J gene end by 3 bases; junction bases not matched to a gene: 9. CDR3 DNA: TGTGCCAGCAAAGAATCCGGGACAGGGAAAGAGACCCAGTACTTC. It yields the protein CASKESGTGKETQYF.

As DNA, the CDR3 is TGTGCCATCCGGAGGGGGGAAGCTAACTATGGCTACACCTTC. Encoded protein: CAIRRGEANYGYTF. V gene TRBV28 combines with J gene TRBJ1-2; D is perhaps TRBD1 (6 bases). The CDR3 contains 14 residues. V shed 10 bases and J shed 0 bases, with 15 bases lying between them. The germline CDR1 and CDR2 sequences are MDHEN and SYDVKM.

The chain carries TRBV28 and TRBJ1-2; possible D gene TRBD1, 6 bases. The CDR3 has 16 amino acids. Germline-derived CDR1 and CDR2 are MDHEN and SYDVKM. Trimming stripped 2 bases from V and 3 bases from J, with 16 bases between. The CDR3: CASSLPQGGAHYGYTF. CDR3 nucleotides: TGTGCCAGCAGTTTACCCCAAGGGGGGGCCCACTATGGCTACACCTTC.

The rearrangement joins TRBV6-5 to TRBJ2-5; 7 bases map to TRBD1. The CDR3 loop spans 15 amino acids. CDR1 is MNHEY and CDR2 is SVGAGI in the germline V gene. V shed 4 bases and J 4 bases; nucleotides not matched to a gene: 9. This chain's CDR3 is CASSSAAGGRETQYF. DNA of the CDR3: TGTGCCAGCAGTTCGGCGGCAGGGGGAAGAGAGACCCAGTACTTC.

There are a few counts of this clone. This chain connects TRBV5-6 to TRBJ1-3; D call uncertain. V was shortened by 0 bases and J by 2 bases, with 6 bases between the two germline ends. The CDR3 consists of 14 residues. Germline V CDR1 and CDR2: SGHDT, YYEEEE. CDR3 bases: TGTGCCAGCAGCTTGGGCTCCACTGGAAACACCATATATTTT. Amino acid sequence: CASSLGSTGNTIYF.

The rearrangement uses TRBV25-1 and TRBJ2-3; 7 bases are shared with TRBD1. V lost 1 base to trimming and J lost 2 bases; unmatched junction nucleotides: 6. CDR3 length: 16 amino acids. The germline gives CDR1 MGHDK, CDR2 SYGVNS. CDR3 sequence: CASSESRTGNTDTQYF. CDR3 nucleotide sequence: TGTGCCAGCAGTGAATCTAGGACAGGCAACACAGATACGCAGTATTTT.